This passage covers 4 T cell receptor beta chains from one sample sequenced in a study of vaccination effects on CD4 cells after COVID-19. Their antigens remain unidentified. Sequencing was performed with immunoSEQ multiplex PCR; in TCRdb, only in-frame clones are kept and a portion is missing. The sample shows roughly 20,000 clones, over 60% of them seen only once. Peptide-pool stimulation followed by sequencing identified expanded antigen-specific CD4+ clonotypes in the ViraFEST assay. Isolating CD4+ T cells followed approximately nine days of culture. BNT162b2 vaccine or mRNA-1273 vaccine was given to participants in two doses. Specimen: CD4+ T cells from PBMCs cultured with HCoV-NL63 spike peptides, collected after COVID-19 vaccination. All receptors derive from a human donor who received a COVID-19 vaccine.

This sequence joins TRBV6-5 and TRBJ2-2; D might be TRBD2 (6 bases). CDR3 length: 15 residues. V lost 5 bases, J lost 2 bases, and 12 bases lay in between. Per the germline V gene, CDR1 is MNHEY and CDR2 is SVGAGI. For the CDR3, the DNA is TGTGCCAGCAGTACCCGACTAGGAAACACCGGGGAGCTGTTTTTT. It yields the protein CASSTRLGNTGELFF.

This chain links TRBV3-1 (or the pseudogene TRBV3-2) with TRBJ2-5, with D tentatively TRBD1 (6 bases). This CDR3 spans 14 amino acids. Trimming took 4 bases from V and 5 from J, leaving 14 bases between them. Germline V gene sequence: CDR1 LGHDT, CDR2 YNNKEL (reference sequence). The CDR3 loop reads CASSPFGQGETQYF. CDR3 bases: TGTGCCAGCAGCCCCTTTGGGCAGGGGGAGACCCAGTACTTC.

The DNA for the CDR3 is TGTGCCAGCAGCGTTACCGGACAGGGCTATGGCTACACCTTC. Its protein product is CASSVTGQGYGYTF. V usage is TRBV7-9 and J usage is TRBJ1-2; 8 bases agree with TRBD1. The V and J ends lost 5 bases and 4 bases, in that order; junction bases with no gene match: 6. Germline assignment: CDR1 SEHNR and CDR2 FQNEAQ (reference sequence). The CDR3 is made up of 14 amino acids.

The V gene is TRBV29-1, the J gene TRBJ1-1, with a tentative D call TRBD1 (6 bases). Germline lookup yields CDR1 SQVTM and CDR2 ANQGSEA. The CDR3 length is 12 residues. Trimming shortened V by 6 bases and J by 3 bases, and 11 bases separated the two germline ends. For the CDR3, the DNA is TGCAGCGTCGGCAGGGGCTACACTGAAGCTTTCTTT. As protein: CSVGRGYTEAFF.